This T cell receptor (beta chain) was profiled in a study of T-cell memory formation after mild COVID-19. TCRdb ran MiXCR on the 5' RACE reads and lists one entry per CDR3 protein. The sample carries some 210,000 distinct CDR3 sequences, about 10% recorded once. V dropped 0 bases and J dropped 3 bases, with 14 bases sitting between them. The CDR3 is 16 residues long. The germline V gene has CDR1 LGHNA and CDR2 YNFKEQ. The sequence came from a man aged 18-30 years who had mild COVID-19 (a few samples of this study predate the infection). Cell type and time point are not known. The rearrangement joins TRBV4-2 to TRBJ1-1; D unresolved. Sequenced sample: PBMCs or a T cell subset sorted from them (not recorded which). The CDR3 protein is CASSQDGELRDTEAFF. CDR3 DNA: TGTGCCAGCAGCCAAGATGGGGAGTTGAGGGACACTGAAGCTTTCTTT.